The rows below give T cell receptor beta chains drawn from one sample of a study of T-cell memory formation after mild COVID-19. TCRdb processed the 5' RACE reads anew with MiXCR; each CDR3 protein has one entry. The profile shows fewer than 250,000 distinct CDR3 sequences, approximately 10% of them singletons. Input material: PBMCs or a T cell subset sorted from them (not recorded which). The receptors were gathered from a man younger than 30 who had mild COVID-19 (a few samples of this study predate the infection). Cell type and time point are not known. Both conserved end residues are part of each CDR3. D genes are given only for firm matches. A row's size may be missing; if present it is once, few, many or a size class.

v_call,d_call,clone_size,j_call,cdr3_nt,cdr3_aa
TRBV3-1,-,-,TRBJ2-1,TGTGCCAGCAGCCAAGAATTCTCTGAGAGTGAAAGGCAGTTCTTC,CASSQEFSESERQFF
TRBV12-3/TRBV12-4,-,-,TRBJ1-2,TGTGCCAGCAGTTTCCGGGGGGCGGGCTACACCTTC,CASSFRGAGYTF
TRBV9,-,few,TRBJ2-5,TGTGCCAGCAGCGTAGACTGGCAGAAGACCCAGTACTTC,CASSVDWQKTQYF
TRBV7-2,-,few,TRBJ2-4,TGTGCCAGCAGCTTAAATGCGGAAAACATTCAGTACTTC,CASSLNAENIQYF
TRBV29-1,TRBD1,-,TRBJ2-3,TGCAGCGTTAGGACAGGGGGCAGGACAGATACGCAGTATTTT,CSVRTGGRTDTQYF
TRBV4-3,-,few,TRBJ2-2,TGCGCCAGCAGCCAAGAGGCAGGGACGAACACCGGGGAGCTGTTTTTT,CASSQEAGTNTGELFF
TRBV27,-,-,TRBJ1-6,TGTGCCAGCATGGCAAGTGGGAGGAATTCACCCCTCCACTTT,CASMASGRNSPLHF
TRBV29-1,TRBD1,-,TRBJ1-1,TGCAGCGTTGAAGGACAGGGGAGAACTGAAGCTTTCTTT,CSVEGQGRTEAFF
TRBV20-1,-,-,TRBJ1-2,TGCAGTGCGCACCAGGGGACCTATGGCTACACCTTC,CSAHQGTYGYTF
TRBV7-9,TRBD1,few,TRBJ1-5,TGTGCCAGCAGCTTATGGGGACAGGGAGGGGGTCTGAATCAGCCCCAGCATTTT,CASSLWGQGGGLNQPQHF
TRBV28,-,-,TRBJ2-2,TGTGCCAGCACCCGTGGGGGCGCACTAGGGGAGCTGTTTTTT,CASTRGGALGELFF
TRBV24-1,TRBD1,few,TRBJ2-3,TGTGCCACCAGTGATTCGACAGGGGGCTATCGGGATACGCAGTATTTT,CATSDSTGGYRDTQYF
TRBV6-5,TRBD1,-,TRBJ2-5,TGTGCCAGCAGTTACGGGACAGGGACCCTTTTAGAGACCCAGTACTTC,CASSYGTGTLLETQYF
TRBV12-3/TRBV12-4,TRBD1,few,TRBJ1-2,TGTGCCAGCAGCCAAGACAGGGGGAAAGGGGGCTACACCTTC,CASSQDRGKGGYTF
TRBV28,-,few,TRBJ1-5,TGTGCCAGCAGGGGGGCAGGCCCTTATCAGCCCCAGCATTTT,CASRGAGPYQPQHF